These 25 T cell receptor beta chains were all obtained from the same sample, sequenced in a study of CD8 T cells in ankylosing spondylitis. MiXCR, run by TCRdb on the 5' RACE reads, gives a single entry per CDR3 protein. This table holds roughly 130,000 distinct CDR3 sequences, 7% to 9% found once. The specimen was synovial fluid, either unsorted or a sorted T cell fraction (not recorded which). Receptors originate from a male donor with ankylosing spondylitis.

This chain links TRBV5-4 with TRBJ1-5; no definite D call. The ends were cut back, 4 bases at V and 7 bases at J, with 12 bases in the middle. The CDR3 length is 13 residues. From germline, CDR1 is SGHNT and CDR2 YYREEE (reference sequence). CDR3 coding DNA: TGTGCCAGCAGCCCGCGGCCCGCGCAGCCCCAGCATTTT. Its protein product is CASSPRPAQPQHF.

Ten or more counts support this clonotype. This chain links TRBV7-8 with TRBJ2-7; D gene ambiguous. This CDR3 contains 12 residues. In germline, CDR1 is SGHVS, CDR2 FQNEAQ. Trimming removed 5 bases at V and 0 bases at J, with 5 bases between. The CDR3 coding sequence is TGTGCCAGCAGCCACCGCTCCTACGAGCAGTACTTC. It is translated as CASSHRSYEQYF.

Details on this clonotype: Germline and junction disagree at one end, which may indicate a read error. The V call is TRBV5-1, the J call TRBJ2-2, with a possible D match to TRBD2 (5 bases). In germline, CDR1 is SGHRS, CDR2 YFSETQ. CDR3 size: 18 residues. The CDR3 here is CASSFSHLFPDHTGEPFF. The CDR3 bases are TGCGCCAGCAGCTTCTCACACCTATTCCCCGACCACACCGGGGAGCCGTTTTTT.

This clonotype was counted many times. V usage is TRBV29-1 and J usage is TRBJ2-1; 7 bases line up with TRBD1. The CDR3 covers 15 residues. Germline loops: CDR1 SQVTM, CDR2 ANQGSEA. V dropped 1 base and J dropped 4; count of bases not matched to a gene: 7. The chain's CDR3 is CSVEGTGGAYNEQFF. In nucleotides, the CDR3 is TGCAGCGTTGAAGGGACAGGTGGGGCGTACAATGAGCAGTTCTTC.

With respect to this clonotype: One end of the junction fails to match germline, which may point to a read error. The rearrangement joins TRBV29-1 to TRBJ1-4, with D possibly matching TRBD1 (5 bases). Germline V gene sequence: CDR1 SQVTM, CDR2 ANQGSEA. CDR3 length: 16 residues. CDR3 sequence: CSVIWGGSATNEELFF. CDR3 bases: TGCAGCGTCATATGGGGGGGGTCTGCAACTAATGAAGAACTGTTTTTT.

This clonotype was seen repeatedly, ten times or more. V gene TRBV6-1 combines with J gene TRBJ1-6; D may be TRBD1 (5 bases). The CDR3 is 13 amino acids. The germline V gene encodes CDR1 MNHNS and CDR2 SASEGT. V lost 10 bases and J 8 bases, leaving 15 bases between the germline ends. In DNA form, the CDR3 reads TGTGCCACCAAACTGGGGACTTATTCACCCCTCCACTTT. It translates to CATKLGTYSPLHF.

The chain joins TRBV6-1 to TRBJ1-1; perhaps TRBD1 as D (6 bases). The CDR3 spans 14 residues. Germline V lookup: CDR1 MNHNS, CDR2 SASEGT. Trimming left V 8 bases short and J 0 bases short, with 13 bases between. The CDR3 region has the DNA TGTGCCAGCCAACCGGGACACCTGAACACTGAAGCTTTCTTT. As protein: CASQPGHLNTEAFF.

This clonotype was picked up many times. The rearrangement links TRBV28 to TRBJ2-7; 11 bases line up with TRBD2. After removal of 7 bases from V and 0 bases from J, the junction contained 5 bases not matched to a gene. Germline CDR1 reads MDHEN; CDR2 reads SYDVKM. This CDR3 is 15 amino acids long. CDR3 amino acids: CASTVTSGSSYEQYF. The CDR3 DNA is TGTGCCAGCACCGTAACTAGCGGGAGCTCCTACGAGCAGTACTTC. Full variable domain (outside the CDR3, taken from reference TRBV28 and TRBJ2-7): DVKVTQSSRYLVKRTGEKVFLECVQDMDHENMFWYRQDPGLGLRLIYFSYDVKMKEKGDIPEGYSVSREKKERFSLILESASTNQTSMYLCASTVTSGSSYEQYFGPGTRLTVT.

This clonotype was found many times. This sequence joins TRBV6-6 and TRBJ1-5; tentatively, D is TRBD1 (6 bases). With 4 bases removed from V and 5 bases from J, the gap between germline ends came to 9 bases. The CDR3 is made up of 13 amino acids. The germline V gene encodes CDR1 MNHNY and CDR2 SVGAGI (reference sequence). The CDR3 protein is CASSSYRDQPQHF. DNA of the CDR3: TGTGCCAGCAGTTCCTACAGGGATCAGCCCCAGCATTTT.

This clonotype was detected many times. The chain combines TRBV5-1 with TRBJ2-2; 7 bases fit TRBD2. The CDR3 spans 13 residues. Germline V lookup: CDR1 SGHRS, CDR2 YFSETQ. V gave up 2 bases and J gave up 6 bases; unmatched junction bases: 1. The CDR3 loop is CASSFRGAGELFF. CDR3 DNA sequence: TGCGCCAGCAGCTTTCGGGGGGCCGGGGAGCTGTTTTTT.

V and J are TRBV6-2 or TRBV6-3 and TRBJ2-3, with unresolved D. The CDR3 is 15 residues long. Germline V gene lookup returns CDR1 MNHEY and CDR2 SVGEGT. V was pared by 2 bases and J by 0 bases, with 9 bases between. The CDR3 DNA is TGTGCCAGCAGTTACGGGATAGTCAGCACAGATACGCAGTATTTT. Translated: CASSYGIVSTDTQYF.

This clonotype has a count of ten or more. V is TRBV25-1 and J is TRBJ2-7; D perhaps matches TRBD1 (5 bases). V shed 3 bases and J shed 3 bases, with 9 bases lying between them. The V gene's germline CDR1 is MGHDK and CDR2 SYGVNS. The CDR3 is 13 residues long. The CDR3 loop is CASSDQGSYEQYF. The CDR3 nucleotides read TGTGCCAGCAGTGATCAGGGCAGCTACGAGCAGTACTTC.

This clonotype was detected ten times or more. V is TRBV7-2 and J is TRBJ2-1, with D tentatively TRBD1 (6 bases). There are 16 residues in the CDR3. CDR1 and CDR2 (germline): SGHTA, FQGNSA. V was clipped by 4 bases and J by 2 bases, with 15 bases between them. The CDR3 here is CASSSLRGNTYNEQFF. For the CDR3, the DNA is TGTGCCAGCAGCTCCTTGAGGGGGAATACCTACAATGAGCAGTTCTTC.

V gene TRBV3-1 combines with J gene TRBJ2-1; D is possibly TRBD2 (5 bases). Germline V gene lookup returns CDR1 LGHDT and CDR2 YNNKEL (reference sequence). V lost 5 bases, J lost 7 bases, and 27 bases lay in between. This CDR3 is built from 18 residues. This CDR3 is CASSATLGRARLRNEQFF. CDR3 bases: TGTGCCAGCAGCGCAACGCTAGGGCGGGCCCGCCTGAGAAATGAGCAGTTCTTC.

The chain recombines TRBV28 with TRBJ2-2; 10 bases fit TRBD1. Trimming took 11 bases from V and 0 from J; bases not matched to a gene: 0. Germline V gene data show CDR1 as MDHEN and CDR2 as SYDVKM. The CDR3 length is 13 residues. CDR3 nucleotide sequence: TGTGCCGGACAGGGGGCGAACACCGGGGAGCTGTTTTTT. Its protein product is CAGQGANTGELFF.

This clonotype was seen at least ten times. The chain links TRBV2 to TRBJ1-1; no firm D call. In germline, CDR1 is SNHLY, CDR2 FYNNEI. V was trimmed by 6 bases and J by 5 bases, leaving 13 bases between them. This CDR3 is 13 amino acids long. The CDR3 spells CASRETSGTEAFF. The CDR3 DNA reads as TGTGCCAGCAGGGAGACGTCCGGTACTGAAGCTTTCTTT.

This clonotype has a handful of counts. V is TRBV4-3 and J is TRBJ2-6; the D is unclear. Deletions cut 4 bases from V and 0 bases from J, with 13 bases between. The CDR3 has 17 amino acids. Germline V CDR1 and CDR2: LGHNA, YSLEER. CDR3 sequence (DNA): TGCGCCAGCAGCCCCCAAGGTAGGGACTCTGGGGCCAACGTCCTGACTTTC. Protein product: CASSPQGRDSGANVLTF.

In its sample, this clonotype was seen many times. The gene calls are TRBV29-1 and TRBJ1-1; D is unclear. Germline V gene lookup returns CDR1 SQVTM and CDR2 ANQGSEA. This CDR3 region has 13 residues. V was shortened by 2 bases and J by 0 bases, with 7 bases between the two germline ends. The CDR3 loop is CSVEQVMNTEAFF. CDR3 sequence (DNA): TGCAGCGTTGAACAGGTTATGAACACTGAAGCTTTCTTT. Drawing the rest from reference TRBV29-1 and TRBJ1-1, the complete variable domain is SAVISQKPSRDICQRGTSLTIQCQVDSQVTMMFWYRQQPGQSLTLIATANQGSEATYESGFVIDKFPISRPNLTFSTLTVSNMSPEDSSIYLCSVEQVMNTEAFFGQGTRLTVV.

In its sample, this clonotype was seen many times. The gene calls are TRBV20-1 and TRBJ2-5, with no clear D. The CDR3 consists of 11 residues. The germline V gene has CDR1 DFQATT and CDR2 SNEGSKA (reference sequence). V was shortened by 3 bases and J by 5 bases, with 7 bases between the two germline ends. CDR3: CSARVGETQYF. CDR3 bases: TGCAGTGCTAGGGTAGGGGAGACCCAGTACTTC.

Comment on this clonotype: This sequence may be a read error, since a much larger clone differs from it by one base. The rearrangement links TRBV19 to TRBJ2-1, with a possible D match to TRBD1 (6 bases). Near its end, the DNA agrees better with TRBJ2-7, so the J call may be wrong. CDR1 is LNHDA and CDR2 is SQIVND in the germline V gene (reference sequence). There are 13 residues in the CDR3. The CDR3 sequence: CASSRRGDREQYF. CDR3 nucleotide sequence: TGTGCCAGTAGTAGGCGAGGTGACAGGGAGCAGTACTTC.

This clonotype appeared many times. The chain couples TRBV7-2 to TRBJ2-3; 10 bases match TRBD2. Germline assignment: CDR1 SGHTA and CDR2 FQGNSA. CDR3 length equals 15 residues. The V and J ends lost 5 bases and 2 bases, in that order; junction bases with no gene match: 4. The DNA of the CDR3 is TGTGCCAGCAGCCGCCTAGCGGGAGCCACAGATACGCAGTATTTT. Translation: CASSRLAGATDTQYF.

This clonotype was picked up many times. This chain uses TRBV12-3 or TRBV12-4 with TRBJ1-1; 7 nucleotides align to TRBD1. Trimming at V came to 7 bases and at J to 4 bases, leaving 3 bases not matched to a gene. CDR3 length: 12 amino acids. The CDR3 sequence is CASTDRATEAFF. The DNA for the CDR3 is TGTGCCAGCACCGACAGGGCCACTGAAGCTTTCTTT.

This clonotype was recorded only once. The chain joins TRBV5-1 to TRBJ2-3; D is perhaps TRBD1 (5 bases). Looked up from germline, CDR1 is SGHRS and CDR2 is YFSETQ. There are 14 residues in the CDR3. V was trimmed by 7 bases and J by 0 bases, leaving 12 bases between them. The CDR3 region is CASHETESTDTQYF. The CDR3 nucleotides are TGCGCCAGCCACGAGACAGAGAGCACAGATACGCAGTATTTT.

The chain links TRBV11-2 to TRBJ2-1; maybe TRBD2 (6 bases). The CDR3 loop spans 17 amino acids. Trimming shortened V by 0 bases and J by 2 bases, and 14 bases separated the two germline ends. The V gene's germline CDR1 is SGHAT and CDR2 FQNNGV. This CDR3 is CASSLELAGSPYNEQFF. CDR3 DNA sequence: TGTGCCAGCAGCTTAGAACTAGCTGGATCGCCCTACAATGAGCAGTTCTTC.

This rearrangement joins TRBV5-5 to TRBJ1-2; 9 nucleotides match TRBD1. The germline V gene has CDR1 SGHKS and CDR2 YYEKEE (reference sequence). The CDR3 loop spans 15 amino acids. The V gene end was trimmed by 5 bases and the J gene end by 2 bases; junction bases not matched to a gene: 7. The CDR3, as DNA: TGTGCCAGCAGACCTCGGACAGGGGCCAACTATGGCTACACCTTC. Its protein product is CASRPRTGANYGYTF.